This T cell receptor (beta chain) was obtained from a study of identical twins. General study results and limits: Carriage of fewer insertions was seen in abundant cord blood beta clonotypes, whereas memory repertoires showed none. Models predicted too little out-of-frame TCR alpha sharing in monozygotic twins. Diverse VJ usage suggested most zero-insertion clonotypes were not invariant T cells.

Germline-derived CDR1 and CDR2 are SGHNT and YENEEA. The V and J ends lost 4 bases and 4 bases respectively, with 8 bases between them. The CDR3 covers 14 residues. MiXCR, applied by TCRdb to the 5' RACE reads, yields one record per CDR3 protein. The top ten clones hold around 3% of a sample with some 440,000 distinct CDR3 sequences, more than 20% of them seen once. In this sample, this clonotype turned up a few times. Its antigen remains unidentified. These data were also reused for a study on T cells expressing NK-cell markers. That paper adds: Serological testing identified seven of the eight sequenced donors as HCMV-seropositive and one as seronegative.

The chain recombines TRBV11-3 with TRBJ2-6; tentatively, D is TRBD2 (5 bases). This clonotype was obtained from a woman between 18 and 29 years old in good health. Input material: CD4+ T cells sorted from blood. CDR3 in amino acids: CASSSGLGANVLTF. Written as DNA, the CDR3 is TGTGCCAGCAGCTCGGGGTTAGGGGCCAACGTCCTGACTTTC.